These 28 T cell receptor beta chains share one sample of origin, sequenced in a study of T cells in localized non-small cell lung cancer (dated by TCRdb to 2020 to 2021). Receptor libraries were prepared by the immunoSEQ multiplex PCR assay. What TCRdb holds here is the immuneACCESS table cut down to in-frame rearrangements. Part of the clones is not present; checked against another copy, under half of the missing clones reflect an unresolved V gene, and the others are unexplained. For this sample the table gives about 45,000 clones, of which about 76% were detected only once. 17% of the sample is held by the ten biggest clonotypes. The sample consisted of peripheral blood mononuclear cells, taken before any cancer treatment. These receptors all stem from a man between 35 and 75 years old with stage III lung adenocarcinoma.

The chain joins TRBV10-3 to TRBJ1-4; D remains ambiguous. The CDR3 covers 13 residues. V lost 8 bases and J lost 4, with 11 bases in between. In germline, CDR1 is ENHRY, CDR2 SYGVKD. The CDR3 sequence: CAIGPANNEKLFF. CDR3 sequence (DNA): TGTGCCATCGGTCCAGCCAATAATGAAAAACTGTTTTTT.

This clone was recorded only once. The CDR3 DNA reads TGTGCCAGCAGCTTATATAGCGGGGGAGACAATGAGCAGTTCTTC. It codes for CASSLYSGGDNEQFF. The rearrangement uses TRBV7-2 and TRBJ2-1; 9 nucleotides agree with TRBD2. This CDR3 region has 15 residues. The germline CDR1 and CDR2 sequences are SGHTA and FQGNSA. V was pared by 2 bases and J by 5 bases, with 4 bases of the junction left unmatched. Combining the CDR3 with reference TRBV7-2 and TRBJ2-1 gives the whole variable domain GAGVSQSPSNKVTEKGKDVELRCDPISGHTALYWYRQSLGQGLEFLIYFQGNSAPDKSGLPSDRFSAERTGGSVSTLTIQRTQQEDSAVYLCASSLYSGGDNEQFFGPGTRLTVL.

CDR3 DNA sequence: TGTGCCAGCAGCTTGTTTAAGGGGCTCGAGCAGTACTTC. Protein sequence: CASSLFKGLEQYF. V gene TRBV5-6 combines with J gene TRBJ2-7, with D possibly TRBD1 on 5 matching bases. In germline, CDR1 is SGHDT, CDR2 YYEEEE. The CDR3 runs 13 residues. Trimming cost V 1 base and J 6 bases, with 11 bases left between them.

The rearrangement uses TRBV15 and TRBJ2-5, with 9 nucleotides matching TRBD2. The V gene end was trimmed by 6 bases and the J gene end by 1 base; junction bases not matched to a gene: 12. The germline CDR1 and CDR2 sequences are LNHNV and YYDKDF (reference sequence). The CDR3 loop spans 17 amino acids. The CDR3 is CATSPLGSGGPQETQYF. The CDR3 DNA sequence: TGTGCCACCAGTCCCCTAGGAAGCGGGGGGCCCCAAGAGACCCAGTACTTC.

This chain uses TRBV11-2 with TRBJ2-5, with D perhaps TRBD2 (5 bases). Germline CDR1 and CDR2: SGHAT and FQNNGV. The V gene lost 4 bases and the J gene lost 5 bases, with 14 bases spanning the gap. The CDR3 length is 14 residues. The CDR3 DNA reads TGTGCCAGCAGCTGGACCGGGAACGAGGAGACCCAGTACTTC. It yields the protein CASSWTGNEETQYF.

The DNA of the CDR3 is TGTGCCAGCAGCTTAAGAGGGGTGAGCTCCTACAATGAGCAGTTCTTC. It codes for CASSLRGVSSYNEQFF. V gene TRBV7-6 combines with J gene TRBJ2-1; D is perhaps TRBD1 or TRBD2 (5 bases each). There are 16 residues in the CDR3. CDR1 is SGHVS and CDR2 is FNYEAQ in the germline V gene. V was shortened by 2 bases and J by 0 bases, with 11 bases between the two germline ends. The full variable domain, with the rest looked up from reference TRBV7-6 and TRBJ2-1, is GAGVSQSPRYKVTKRGQDVALRCDPISGHVSLYWYRQALGQGPEFLTYFNYEAQQDKSGLPNDRFSAERPEGSISTLTIQRTEQRDSAMYRCASSLRGVSSYNEQFFGPGTRLTVL.

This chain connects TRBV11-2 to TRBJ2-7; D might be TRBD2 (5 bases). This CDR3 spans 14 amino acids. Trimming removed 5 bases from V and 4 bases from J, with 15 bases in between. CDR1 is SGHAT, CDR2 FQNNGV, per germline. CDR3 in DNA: TGTGCCAGCAGCCTCCTGGGAGTCGGGTACGAGCAGTACTTC. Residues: CASSLLGVGYEQYF.

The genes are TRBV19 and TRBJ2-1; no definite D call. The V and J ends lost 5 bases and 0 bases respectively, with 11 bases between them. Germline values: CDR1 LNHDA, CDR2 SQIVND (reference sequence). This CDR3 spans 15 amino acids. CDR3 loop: CASSSTPSSYNEQFF. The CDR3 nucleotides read TGTGCCAGTAGTTCCACACCGAGCTCCTACAATGAGCAGTTCTTC.

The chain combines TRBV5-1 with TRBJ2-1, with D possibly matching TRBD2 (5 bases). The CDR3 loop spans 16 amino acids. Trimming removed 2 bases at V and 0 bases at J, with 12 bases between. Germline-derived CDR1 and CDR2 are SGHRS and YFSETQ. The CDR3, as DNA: TGCGCCAGCAGCTTTGGTAGCGCCTACTCCTACAATGAGCAGTTCTTC. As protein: CASSFGSAYSYNEQFF.

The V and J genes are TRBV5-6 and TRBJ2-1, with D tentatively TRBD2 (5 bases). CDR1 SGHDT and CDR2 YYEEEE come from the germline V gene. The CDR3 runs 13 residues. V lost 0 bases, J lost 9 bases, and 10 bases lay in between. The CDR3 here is CASSLASFAEQFF. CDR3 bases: TGTGCCAGCAGCTTGGCTAGCTTCGCTGAGCAGTTCTTC.

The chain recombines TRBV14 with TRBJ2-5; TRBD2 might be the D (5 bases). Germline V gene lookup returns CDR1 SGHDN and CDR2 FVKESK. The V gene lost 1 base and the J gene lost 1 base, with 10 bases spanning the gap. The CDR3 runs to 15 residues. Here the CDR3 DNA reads TGTGCCAGCAGCCAAGTGTCCGGACTCCAAGAGACCCAGTACTTC. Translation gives CASSQVSGLQETQYF.

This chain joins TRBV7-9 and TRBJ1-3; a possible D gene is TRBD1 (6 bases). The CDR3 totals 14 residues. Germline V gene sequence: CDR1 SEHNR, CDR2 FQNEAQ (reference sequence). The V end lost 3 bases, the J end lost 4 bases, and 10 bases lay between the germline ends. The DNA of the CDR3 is TGTGCCAGCAGCTTGGGGGGCGCCGGAAACACCATATATTTT. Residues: CASSLGGAGNTIYF.

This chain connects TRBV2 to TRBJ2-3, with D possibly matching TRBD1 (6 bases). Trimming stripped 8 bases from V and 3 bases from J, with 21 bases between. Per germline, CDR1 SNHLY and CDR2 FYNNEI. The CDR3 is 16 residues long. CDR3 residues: CASEEGTGHLTDTQYF. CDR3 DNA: TGTGCCAGCGAAGAAGGGACGGGACACCTTACAGATACGCAGTATTTT.

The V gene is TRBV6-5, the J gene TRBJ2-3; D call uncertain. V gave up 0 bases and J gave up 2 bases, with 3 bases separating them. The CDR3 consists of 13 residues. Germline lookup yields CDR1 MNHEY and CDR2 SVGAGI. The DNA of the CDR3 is TGTGCCAGCAGTTACTCGATCACAGATACGCAGTATTTT. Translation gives CASSYSITDTQYF.

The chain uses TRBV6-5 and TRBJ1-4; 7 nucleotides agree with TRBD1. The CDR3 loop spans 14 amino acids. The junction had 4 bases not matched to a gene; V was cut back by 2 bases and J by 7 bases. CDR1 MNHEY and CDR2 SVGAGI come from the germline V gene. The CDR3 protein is CASSYEGAGEKLFF. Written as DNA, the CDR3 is TGTGCCAGCAGTTACGAGGGGGCGGGTGAAAAACTGTTTTTT.

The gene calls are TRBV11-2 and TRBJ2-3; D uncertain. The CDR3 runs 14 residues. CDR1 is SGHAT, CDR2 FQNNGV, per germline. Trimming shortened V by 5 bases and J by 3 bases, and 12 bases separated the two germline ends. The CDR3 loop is CASSLRALTDTQYF. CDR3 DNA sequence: TGTGCCAGCAGCCTACGGGCGTTAACAGATACGCAGTATTTT.

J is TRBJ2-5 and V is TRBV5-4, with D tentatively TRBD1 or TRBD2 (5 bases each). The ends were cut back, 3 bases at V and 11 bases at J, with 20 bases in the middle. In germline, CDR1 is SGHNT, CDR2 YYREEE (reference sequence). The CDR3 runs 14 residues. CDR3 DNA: TGTGCCAGCAGCTCCCCTACCCCCTCCAGGGAGCAGTACTTC. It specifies CASSSPTPSREQYF.

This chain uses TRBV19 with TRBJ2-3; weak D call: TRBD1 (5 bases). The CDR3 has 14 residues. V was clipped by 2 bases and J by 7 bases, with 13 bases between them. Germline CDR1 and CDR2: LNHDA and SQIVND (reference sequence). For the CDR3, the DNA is TGTGCCAGTAGTATAAAACAGGTGGCGAATACGCAGTATTTT. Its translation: CASSIKQVANTQYF.

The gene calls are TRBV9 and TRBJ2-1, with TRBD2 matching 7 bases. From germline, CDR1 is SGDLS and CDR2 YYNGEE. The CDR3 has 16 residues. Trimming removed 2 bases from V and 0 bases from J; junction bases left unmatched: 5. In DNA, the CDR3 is TGTGCCAGCAGCGTCGGGACTACCTCCTCCTACAATGAGCAGTTCTTC. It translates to CASSVGTTSSYNEQFF.

The CDR3 region has the DNA TGTGCCAGCACCCCTATGACAGGGATGGAGACCCAGTACTTC. Encoded protein: CASTPMTGMETQYF. The V call is TRBV6-1, the J call TRBJ2-5, with 7 bases matching TRBD1. The CDR3 loop spans 14 amino acids. Germline CDR1 is MNHNS and CDR2 is SASEGT. The ends lost 7 bases at V and 5 bases at J; junction bases unmatched: 10.

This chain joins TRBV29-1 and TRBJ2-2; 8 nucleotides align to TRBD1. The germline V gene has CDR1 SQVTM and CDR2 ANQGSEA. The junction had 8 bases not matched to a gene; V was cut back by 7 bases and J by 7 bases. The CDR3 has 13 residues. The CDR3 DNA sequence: TGCAGCGCCCCGGACAGGGACAGCGGGGAGCTGTTTTTT. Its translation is CSAPDRDSGELFF.

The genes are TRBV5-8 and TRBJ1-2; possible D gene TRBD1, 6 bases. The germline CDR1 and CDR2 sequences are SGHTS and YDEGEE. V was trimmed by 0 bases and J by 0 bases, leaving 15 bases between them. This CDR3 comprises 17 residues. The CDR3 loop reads CASSLVVWTESNYGYTF. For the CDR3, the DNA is TGTGCCAGCAGCTTGGTTGTTTGGACAGAATCTAACTATGGCTACACCTTC.

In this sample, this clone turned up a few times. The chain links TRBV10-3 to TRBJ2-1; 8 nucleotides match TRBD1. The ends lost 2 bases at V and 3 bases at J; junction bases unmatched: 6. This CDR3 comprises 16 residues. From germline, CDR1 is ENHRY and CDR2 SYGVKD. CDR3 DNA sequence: TGTGCCATCAGTGAGGGCCCTGGACAGGGCTACAATGAGCAGTTCTTC. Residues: CAISEGPGQGYNEQFF.

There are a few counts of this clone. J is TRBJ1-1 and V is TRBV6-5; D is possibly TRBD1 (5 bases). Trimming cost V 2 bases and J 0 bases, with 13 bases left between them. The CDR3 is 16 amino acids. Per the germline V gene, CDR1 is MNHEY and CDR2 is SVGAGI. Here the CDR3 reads CASSYRTRGVNTEAFF. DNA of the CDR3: TGTGCCAGCAGTTACCGAACGAGGGGAGTGAACACTGAAGCTTTCTTT.

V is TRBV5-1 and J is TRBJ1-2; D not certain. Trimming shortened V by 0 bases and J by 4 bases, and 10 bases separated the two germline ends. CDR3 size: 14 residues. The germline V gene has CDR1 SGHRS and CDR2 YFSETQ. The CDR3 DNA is TGCGCCAGCAGCTTGGGTCCGAATTCCTATGGCTACACCTTC. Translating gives CASSLGPNSYGYTF.

CDR3 sequence (DNA): TGTGCCAGCAGCGTGGCGGGTCCCTACGAGCAGTACTTC. Translated, it gives CASSVAGPYEQYF. J is TRBJ2-7 and V is TRBV7-2, with a weak D call TRBD2 (5 bases). Trimming pared 5 bases from V and 2 bases from J, leaving 10 bases between. The CDR3 runs to 13 residues. Germline CDR1 and CDR2: SGHTA and FQGNSA.

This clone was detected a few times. The CDR3 reads CASSTFSGGDLEQFF. DNA of the CDR3: TGCGCCAGCAGCACGTTTAGCGGGGGAGACCTTGAGCAGTTCTTC. The chain is built from TRBV5-1 and TRBJ2-1; 9 nucleotides match TRBD2. The V gene end was trimmed by 4 bases and the J gene end by 9 bases; junction bases not matched to a gene: 11. Germline V gives CDR1 SGHRS, CDR2 YFSETQ. The CDR3 spans 15 residues.

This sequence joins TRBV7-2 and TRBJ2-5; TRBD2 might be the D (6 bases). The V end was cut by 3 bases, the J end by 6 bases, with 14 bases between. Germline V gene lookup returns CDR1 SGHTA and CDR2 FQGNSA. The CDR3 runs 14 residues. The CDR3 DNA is TGTGCCAGCAGCTTCCAAACTAGCATAAAGACCCAGTACTTC. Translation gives CASSFQTSIKTQYF.